One and the same sample provided the 9 T cell receptor beta chains below, sequenced in a study of metastatic and nonmetastatic thyroid tumors. None of the patients had undergone any treatment ahead of thyroid surgery. TCRdb used MiXCR to call clones anew from the PCR reads. Here the sample spans some 17,000 clones, about 34% being singletons. What was sequenced was tumor tissue. The source is a female donor with papillary thyroid cancer or a benign thyroid nodule (not recorded which). Some clones in this sample may be carry-over from other donors' samples.

This chain joins TRBV5-1 and TRBJ1-2; 9 positions match TRBD1. CDR1 and CDR2 from the germline V gene are SGHRS and YFSETQ. The ends lost 4 bases at V and 3 bases at J; junction bases unmatched: 7. This CDR3 is built from 15 residues. The CDR3 sequence is CASSRDRVGDYGYTF. DNA for the CDR3: TGCGCCAGCAGCAGGGACAGGGTGGGGGACTATGGCTACACCTTC.

The chain has TRBV30 and TRBJ2-1; 9 nucleotides line up with TRBD2. The CDR3 totals 15 residues. With V trimmed by 4 bases and J by 2 bases, 6 bases remained unmatched. Per germline, CDR1 GTSNPN and CDR2 SVGIG (reference sequence). CDR3 protein: CAWMPSGAPYNEQFF. The CDR3 DNA reads as TGTGCCTGGATGCCTAGCGGGGCCCCCTACAATGAGCAGTTCTTC.

This chain links TRBV6-6 with TRBJ2-7, with a tentative D call TRBD2 (5 bases). The CDR3 contains 14 residues. Germline V gives CDR1 MNHNY, CDR2 SVGAGI (reference sequence). The ends were cut back, 0 bases at V and 3 bases at J, with 9 bases in the middle. The CDR3, as DNA: TGTGCCAGCAGTTACTCTCCGGGGATCTACGAGCAGTACTTC. Protein: CASSYSPGIYEQYF.

This chain links TRBV6-1 with TRBJ2-3, with 9 bases fitting TRBD2. Germline CDR1 and CDR2: MNHNS and SASEGT. Trimming at V came to 4 bases and at J to 4 bases, leaving 6 bases not matched to a gene. This CDR3 region has 15 residues. This CDR3 is CASSGGSGGADTQYF. The CDR3, as DNA: TGTGCCAGCAGTGGGGGTAGCGGGGGTGCAGATACGCAGTATTTT.

This clone was counted a few times. The chain has TRBV6-1 and TRBJ2-2; D is uncertain. V lost 7 bases, J lost 5 bases, and 5 bases lay in between. This CDR3 region has 11 residues. Germline values: CDR1 MNHNS, CDR2 SASEGT. The CDR3 coding sequence is TGTGCCAGCAAGATAACCGGGGAGCTGTTTTTT. Translating gives CASKITGELFF.

This clone was seen a few times. The J gene is TRBJ1-6, the V gene TRBV6-1; TRBD1 matches at 8 bases. With V trimmed by 2 bases and J by 10 bases, 4 bases remained unmatched. CDR1 is MNHNS, CDR2 SASEGT, per germline. The CDR3 runs 14 residues. CDR3 sequence reads: CASSETDRVSPLHF. The CDR3 DNA reads TGTGCCAGCAGTGAAACGGACAGGGTCTCACCCCTCCACTTT.

The chain combines TRBV11-2 with TRBJ2-3; possibly TRBD2 for D (6 bases). Germline CDR1 and CDR2: SGHAT and FQNNGV. Trimming removed 3 bases from V and 6 bases from J, with 16 bases in between. The CDR3 loop spans 15 amino acids. CDR3 loop: CASSFFGTPGDTQYF. The CDR3 nucleotides are TGTGCCAGCAGCTTTTTCGGGACTCCGGGGGATACGCAGTATTTT.

V and J are TRBV9 and TRBJ2-2, with 7 positions matching TRBD1. Germline trimming cut 0 bases from V and 4 bases from J; bases unmatched to any gene: 3. Germline V lookup: CDR1 SGDLS, CDR2 YYNGEE. This CDR3 comprises 15 residues. DNA for the CDR3: TGTGCCAGCAGCGTAGGGGGACAGACCACCGGGGAGCTGTTTTTT. As protein: CASSVGGQTTGELFF.

The sample holds a few counts of this clone. Given a much more abundant clone one base away, this may be a read error. The rearrangement joins TRBV5-5 to TRBJ2-3; the D gene is possibly TRBD2 (5 bases). Germline CDR1 and CDR2: SGHKS and YYEKEE (reference sequence). This CDR3 spans 15 amino acids. Trimming took 1 base from V and 4 from J, leaving 13 bases between them. The CDR3 spells CASSLWRAGADTQYF. The CDR3 coding sequence is TGTGCCAGCAGCTTGTGGCGGGCGGGCGCAGATACGCAGTATTTT.